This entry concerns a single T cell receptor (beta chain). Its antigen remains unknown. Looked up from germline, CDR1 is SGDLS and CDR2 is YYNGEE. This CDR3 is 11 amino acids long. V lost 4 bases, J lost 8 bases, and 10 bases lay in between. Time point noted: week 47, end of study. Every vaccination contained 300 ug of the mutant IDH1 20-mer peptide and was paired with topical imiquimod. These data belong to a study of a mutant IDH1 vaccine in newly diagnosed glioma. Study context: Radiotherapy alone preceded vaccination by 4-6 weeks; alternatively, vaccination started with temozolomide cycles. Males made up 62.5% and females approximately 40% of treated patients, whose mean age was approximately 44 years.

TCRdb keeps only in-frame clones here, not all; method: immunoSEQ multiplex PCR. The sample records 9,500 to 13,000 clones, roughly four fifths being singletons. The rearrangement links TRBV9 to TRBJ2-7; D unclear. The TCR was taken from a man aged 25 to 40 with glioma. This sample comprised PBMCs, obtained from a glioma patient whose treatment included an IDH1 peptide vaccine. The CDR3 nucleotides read TGTGCCAGCAGCCCGCCTGAAAAGCAGTACTTC. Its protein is CASSPPEKQYF.